The rows below give T cell receptor beta chains drawn from one sample of a study of technical replicates of blood from several donors. Some clones are missing from TCRdb's copy, which holds only in-frame ones; the method was immunoSEQ multiplex PCR. The repertoire holds some 60,000 clones, with 90% to 95% as singletons. Sequencing used PBMCs. These TCRs come from a human donor in good health. Some clones in this sample may be carry-over from other donors' samples. The CDR3 runs from the conserved cysteine through the conserved F or W.

V gene: TRBV10-2; J gene: TRBJ2-7; CDR3 protein: CASSESEGQGDEQYF
V gene: TRBV5-1; J gene: TRBJ1-6; CDR3 protein: CASSAGQADNSPLHF
V gene: TRBV4-3; J gene: TRBJ1-1; CDR3 protein: CASSQVDRVAEAFF
V gene: TRBV5-1; J gene: TRBJ1-1; CDR3 protein: CASTTGTGNTEAFF
V gene: TRBV6-5; J gene: TRBJ1-2; CDR3 protein: CASRDTGNYGYTF
V gene: TRBV14; J gene: TRBJ2-3; CDR3 protein: CASSLAGGPTDTQYF
V gene: TRBV19; J gene: TRBJ2-1; CDR3 protein: CASSIGHRRGEQFF
V gene: TRBV7-3; J gene: TRBJ1-1; CDR3 protein: CASSLIRGSTEAFF
V gene: TRBV7-2; J gene: TRBJ1-4; CDR3 protein: CASSSRGNTNEKLFF
V gene: TRBV6-4; J gene: TRBJ2-5; CDR3 protein: CASTPGGPNQETQYF
V gene: TRBV5-1; J gene: TRBJ2-7; CDR3 protein: CASSPRNLSYTGDLYEQYF
V gene: TRBV6-5; J gene: TRBJ1-1; CDR3 protein: CASNRYRLNTEAFF
V gene: TRBV7-2; J gene: TRBJ1-2; CDR3 protein: CASSLGFGNYGYTF
V gene: TRBV7-2; J gene: TRBJ2-7; CDR3 protein: CASSIGTSSYEQYF
V gene: TRBV12-5; J gene: TRBJ2-3; CDR3 protein: CASGEGVRTDTQYF
V gene: TRBV19; J gene: TRBJ1-2; CDR3 protein: CASSMYQQGTYGYTF
V gene: TRBV7-8; J gene: TRBJ2-3; CDR3 protein: CASSSSQGATDTQYF
V gene: TRBV4-2; J gene: TRBJ2-7; CDR3 protein: CASSQELAGGYEQYF
V gene: TRBV2; J gene: TRBJ2-7; CDR3 protein: CASTQVGISYEQYF